This TCR beta chain was found in a study of blood T cell repertoires in COVID-19 (dated by TCRdb to 2020 to 2021). Study-wide context: Samples from collaborators originated in the United States, Italy and Spain and spanned both the acute and convalescent phases of COVID-19. The material from the prospective study consisted of cDNA or gDNA derived from T cells, B-cell-depleted T cells, or PBMCs. Subjects who had been exposed to COVID-19, were actively infected with it, or had recovered from it provided the deeply sampled blood TCRbeta repertoires that made up the dataset. A freely available public database, intended as a resource for researchers studying the immune response to SARS-CoV-2, is where the repertoires were released. Samples were obtained from the ongoing ImmuneRACE study (first 160 participants) and from about 1,300 subjects provided by 6 global collaborators. A de-identified subject ID, COVID-19 status, age in years and sex were almost always included in the sample metadata. HLA class I and class II types, where available, came from metadata supplied by the sample provider rather than from assay-based typing. The research as a whole found: The quantity of clinical and demographic metadata differed by source and by participant and was supplied without curation.

Turning to this clone: Its binding antigen is unknown. There are no base qualities to consult, and no much larger clone falls within one base.

Based on the germline V gene, the CDR1 and CDR2 sequences are SGHAT and FQNNGV. The CDR3 runs 15 amino acids, cysteine and phenylalanine included. The read is trimmed to its CDR3 DNA, 45 bases read in frame from base 1. V drops 5 bases and J drops 4 bases, leaving 17 bases in between. TCRbeta CDR3 regions were amplified from genomic DNA by means of the immunoSEQ Assay, a bias-controlled multiplex PCR. The authors' pipeline ran thus. Within the assay, amplification of reference gene primers was used to estimate how many nucleated cells each sample contained. To quantify the absolute abundance of each unique TCRbeta CDR3 rearrangement, sequence reads were collapsed and filtered. For each sample, productive Simpson clonality was calculated as the square root of Simpson's diversity index over productive rearrangements. Held by TCRdb, this immuneACCESS table contains in-frame sequences only and omits some clones. Under half of the omission traces to an unresolved V gene where checked; the cause of the rest is unknown. The V and J calls and clone size were taken over from that table, and D and trimming were inferred from the DNA. The sample yields fewer than 300,000 clones; about nine tenths were counted once. Approximately 1.5% of the sample rests with the top ten.

A second Seattle source provided samples from volunteer blood donors who had recovered from COVID-19. Each collaborating institution followed its own protocols to collect whole blood in K2EDTA tubes. For TCRbeta analysis, collaborator samples were shipped as frozen whole blood, as isolated PBMCs, or as DNA extracted from either sample type. The V and J genes are TRBV11-2 and TRBJ2-5, with a tentative D gene TRBD1 over 5 matching bases. The specimen was peripheral blood. This TCR was sampled from a woman aged 40 to 49 who had recovered from COVID-19. The DNA reads as follows: TGTGCCAGCAGCCTAAATAGGGTCAGGGTAGAGACCCAGTACTTC. This codes for CASSLNRVRVETQYF.